The 5 T cell receptor beta chains given below trace back to one sample, sequenced in a study of blood T cell repertoires in COVID-19. Assay: immunoSEQ multiplex PCR; the TCRdb copy retains only in-frame clones and omits some. The sample records around 67,000 clones, over 70% being singletons. The sequencing sample was made of peripheral blood. These receptors all come from a man aged 45-65 years with active COVID-19.

The chain employs TRBV6-6 and TRBJ1-5; D may be TRBD1 (5 bases). Germline V gene lookup returns CDR1 MNHNY and CDR2 SVGAGI (reference sequence). The CDR3 length is 18 residues. The V and J ends lost 5 bases and 0 bases respectively, with 20 bases between them. The CDR3 is CASSHPAARAPSNQPQHF. CDR3 nucleotides: TGTGCCAGCAGTCACCCCGCGGCCAGGGCCCCTAGCAATCAGCCCCAGCATTTT.

The gene calls are TRBV7-7 and TRBJ2-7; D gene unclear. Germline V gives CDR1 SSHAT, CDR2 FNYEAQ (reference sequence). The CDR3 spans 13 residues. The V and J ends lost 2 bases and 8 bases respectively, with 13 bases between them. The CDR3 sequence: CASSLTATEKQYF. As DNA, the CDR3 is TGTGCCAGCAGCTTAACTGCGACTGAGAAGCAGTACTTC.

This chain links TRBV5-3 with TRBJ2-1, with D perhaps TRBD2 (5 bases). TRBV5-3 is labeled an ORF, and its function is uncertain. Trimming removed 4 bases from V and 1 base from J, with 18 bases in between. The CDR3 runs to 17 residues. The CDR3 is CARSPPRGRRSYNEQFF. As DNA, the CDR3 is TGTGCCAGAAGCCCCCCCCGAGGGCGGCGGTCCTACAATGAGCAGTTCTTC.

This clone was seen only once. The chain uses TRBV11-3 and TRBJ2-7; 10 bases map to TRBD1. J gave up 1 base and V 0 bases, and 6 bases lay outside the gene matches. This CDR3 has 17 amino acids. Germline V gene data show CDR1 as SGHNT and CDR2 as YENEEA. The CDR3 region is CASSLDFPDRGSYEQYF. In DNA form, the CDR3 reads TGTGCCAGCAGCTTAGATTTCCCGGACAGGGGGTCCTACGAGCAGTACTTC. Together with reference TRBV11-3 and TRBJ2-7, the CDR3 gives the full variable domain: EAGVVQSPRYKIIEKKQPVAFWCNPISGHNTLYWYLQNLGQGPELLIRYENEEAVDDSQLPKDRFSAERLKGVDSTLKIQPAELGDSAVYLCASSLDFPDRGSYEQYFGPGTRLTVT.

V gene TRBV3-1 (or the pseudogene TRBV3-2) combines with J gene TRBJ2-7, with TRBD1 matching 10 bases. This CDR3 region has 16 residues. After removal of 1 base from V and 4 bases from J, the junction contained 7 bases not matched to a gene. CDR1 is LGHDT, CDR2 YNNKEL, per germline (reference sequence). CDR3 loop: CASSQVPGQGRYEQYF. The CDR3 region has the DNA TGTGCCAGCAGCCAAGTTCCGGGACAGGGGAGATACGAGCAGTACTTC.